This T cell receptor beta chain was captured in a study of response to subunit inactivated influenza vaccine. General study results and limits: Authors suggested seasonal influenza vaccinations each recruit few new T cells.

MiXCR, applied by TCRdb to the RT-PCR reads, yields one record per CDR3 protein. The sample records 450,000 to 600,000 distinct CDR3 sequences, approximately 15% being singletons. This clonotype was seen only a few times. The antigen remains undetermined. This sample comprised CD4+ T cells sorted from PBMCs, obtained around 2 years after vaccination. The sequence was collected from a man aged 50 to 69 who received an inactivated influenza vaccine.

DNA for the CDR3: TGCAGCGTTACGGTTTCAGGCGCACAAGATACGCAGTATTTT. As protein: CSVTVSGAQDTQYF. The chain combines TRBV29-1 with TRBJ2-3; no clear D gene. In germline, CDR1 is SQVTM, CDR2 ANQGSEA. V lost 5 bases to trimming and J lost 5 bases, with 17 bases between them. The CDR3 covers 14 residues.